What follows are 11 T cell receptor beta chains derived from one specimen sequenced in a study of blood T cells in healthy people across ages. Using a J-beta primer mix together with a sample-barcoded 5' primer, a second PCR was run for about 7 to 12 cycles. TCRdb recomputed calls from the 5' RACE reads with MiXCR, one row per CDR3 protein. This table holds about 800,000 distinct CDR3 sequences, around a quarter found once. The data were also submitted as part of a second study, on T cells of mothers and their children.

The sequencing input was blood. The receptors were sampled from a boy younger than 18 in good health.

The chain links TRBV7-3 to TRBJ2-2; tentatively, D is TRBD2 (6 bases). The ends were cut back, 5 bases at V and 9 bases at J, with 19 bases in the middle. Per the germline V gene, CDR1 is SGHTA and CDR2 is FQGTGA. The CDR3 consists of 15 residues. The CDR3 bases are TGTGCCAGCAGCATGACCGGGACTGGTGCCCGGGAGCTGTTTTTT. Its translation: CASSMTGTGARELFF.

V usage is TRBV7-2 and J usage is TRBJ2-3, with 7 bases lining up with TRBD2. The CDR3 is 16 residues long. After removal of 2 bases from V and 2 bases from J, the junction contained 7 bases not matched to a gene. Germline V gene data show CDR1 as SGHTA and CDR2 as FQGNSA. The DNA for the CDR3 is TGTGCCAGCAGCTTAACGGGTCAGCGGGACACAGATACGCAGTATTTT. This sequence encodes CASSLTGQRDTDTQYF.

This clonotype occurred a few times. V is TRBV7-2 and J is TRBJ2-7; 14 nucleotides line up with TRBD2. Germline V gene sequence: CDR1 SGHTA, CDR2 FQGNSA. The CDR3 sequence is 17 residues long. V gave up 1 base and J gave up 2 bases; unmatched junction bases: 4. The CDR3 nucleotides are TGTGCCAGCAGCTTAGTCGGGACTAGCGGGGGAGCCTACGAGCAGTACTTC. Amino acids: CASSLVGTSGGAYEQYF. Full variable domain (outside the CDR3, taken from reference TRBV7-2 and TRBJ2-7): GAGVSQSPSNKVTEKGKDVELRCDPISGHTALYWYRQSLGQGLEFLIYFQGNSAPDKSGLPSDRFSAERTGGSVSTLTIQRTQQEDSAVYLCASSLVGTSGGAYEQYFGPGTRLTVT.

The chain uses TRBV18 and TRBJ2-5; no firm D call. The J call may be faulty, since TRBJ2-1 better matches the DNA end. CDR3 length: 15 residues. Germline loops: CDR1 KGHSH, CDR2 LQKENI. The CDR3 DNA reads TGTGCCAGCTCACCACCGACTCCCACACGCAATGAGCAGTTCTTC. The encoded protein is CASSPPTPTRNEQFF.

This clonotype occurred a few times. V usage is TRBV18 and J usage is TRBJ2-4; weak D call: TRBD1 (5 bases). Germline V gene sequence: CDR1 KGHSH, CDR2 LQKENI. The CDR3 loop spans 15 amino acids. V lost 6 bases to trimming and J lost 11 bases, with 23 bases between them. DNA for the CDR3: TGTGCCAGCTCCCCAGAAGACAAATTGGCCAGGGTTCAGTACTTC. It translates to CASSPEDKLARVQYF.

Remarks on this clonotype: Germline and junction disagree at one end, which may indicate a read error. The V gene is TRBV11-2, the J gene TRBJ2-1, with 9 bases fitting TRBD2. Germline V gene data show CDR1 as SGHAT and CDR2 as FQNNGV. The CDR3 length is 17 residues. CDR3 DNA: TGTGCCAGCAGCTTAGATCTAGCCCTAGCGGGGTCGGACGAGGAGTACTTC. Translated: CASSLDLALAGSDEEYF.

The rearrangement uses TRBV18 and TRBJ2-5; possibly TRBD1 for D (5 bases). The better agreement between TRBJ2-7 and the DNA end casts doubt on the J call. The CDR3 runs to 13 residues. Germline-derived CDR1 and CDR2 are KGHSH and LQKENI. CDR3 sequence: CASSWQGSYEQYF. The CDR3 nucleotides are TGTGCCAGCTCGTGGCAGGGATCCTACGAGCAGTACTTC.

This clonotype came up a few times. V and J are TRBV5-5 and TRBJ2-1; D perhaps matches TRBD1 (6 bases). The CDR3 sequence is 16 residues long. Trimming took off 4 bases at V and 2 bases at J, with 16 bases between the two ends. From germline, CDR1 is SGHKS and CDR2 YYEKEE (reference sequence). CDR3 DNA sequence: TGTGCCAGCAGCCAAACCGGGACAATCGCCTACAATGAGCAGTTCTTC. Its protein is CASSQTGTIAYNEQFF.

The chain recombines TRBV5-5 with TRBJ2-2, with TRBD1 identical over 7 bases. Germline values: CDR1 SGHKS, CDR2 YYEKEE (reference sequence). The J segment lost 1 base and the V segment lost 4 bases, leaving 10 bases of the junction unmatched. The CDR3 consists of 17 residues. The CDR3 protein is CASSPHPGTVNTGELFF. As DNA, the CDR3 is TGTGCCAGCAGCCCCCATCCCGGGACAGTGAACACCGGGGAGCTGTTTTTT.

On this clonotype: A much larger clonotype is one base distant, so this may be a read error. The chain employs TRBV7-2 and TRBJ2-3, with TRBD2 matching over 13 bases. From germline, CDR1 is SGHTA and CDR2 FQGNSA. The CDR3 length is 16 residues. V was pared by 1 base and J by 4 bases, with 2 bases of the junction left unmatched. CDR3 in DNA: TGTGCCAGCAGCTTAGGGACTAGCGGGAGCGCAGATACGCAGTATTTT. It codes for CASSLGTSGSADTQYF.

The chain recombines TRBV7-8 with TRBJ2-7; maybe TRBD1 (5 bases). Germline loops: CDR1 SGHVS, CDR2 FQNEAQ. With 5 bases removed from V and 7 bases from J, the gap between germline ends came to 12 bases. This CDR3 is built from 12 residues. As DNA, the CDR3 is TGTGCCAGCAGCATGACAGTGTATGAGCAGTACTTC. As protein: CASSMTVYEQYF.